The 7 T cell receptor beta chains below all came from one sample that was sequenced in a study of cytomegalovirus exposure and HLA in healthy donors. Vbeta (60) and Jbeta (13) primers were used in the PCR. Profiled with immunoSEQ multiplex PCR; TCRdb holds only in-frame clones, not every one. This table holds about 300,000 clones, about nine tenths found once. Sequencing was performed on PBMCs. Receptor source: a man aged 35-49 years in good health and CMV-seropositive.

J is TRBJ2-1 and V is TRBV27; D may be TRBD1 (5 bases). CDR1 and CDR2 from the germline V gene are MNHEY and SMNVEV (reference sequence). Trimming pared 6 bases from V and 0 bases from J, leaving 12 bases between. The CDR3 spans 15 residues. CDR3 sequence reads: CASRKTDSSYNEQFF. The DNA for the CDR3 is TGTGCCAGCAGGAAGACAGACAGCTCCTACAATGAGCAGTTCTTC.

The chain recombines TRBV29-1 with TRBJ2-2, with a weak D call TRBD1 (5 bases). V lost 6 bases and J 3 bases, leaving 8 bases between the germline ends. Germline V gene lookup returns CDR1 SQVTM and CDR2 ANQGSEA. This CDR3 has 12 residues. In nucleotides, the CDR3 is TGCAGCGTCCCCAGGGACACCGGGGAGCTGTTTTTT. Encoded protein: CSVPRDTGELFF.

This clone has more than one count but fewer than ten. The CDR3 spells CASSRDSSNQPQHF. The CDR3 bases are TGCGCCAGCAGCCGGGACAGCAGCAATCAGCCCCAGCATTTT. V is TRBV5-1 and J is TRBJ1-5, with TRBD1 matching 7 bases. The CDR3 has 14 amino acids. CDR1 SGHRS and CDR2 YFSETQ come from the germline V gene. V trimming: 4 bases; J trimming: 1 base; junction bases outside the gene matches: 2.

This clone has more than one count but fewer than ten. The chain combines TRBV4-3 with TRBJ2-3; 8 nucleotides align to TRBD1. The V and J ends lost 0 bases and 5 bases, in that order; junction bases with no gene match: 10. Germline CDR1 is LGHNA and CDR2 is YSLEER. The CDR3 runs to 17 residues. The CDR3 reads CASSQDFAGGVGDTQYF. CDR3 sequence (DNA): TGCGCCAGCAGCCAAGATTTCGCAGGGGGCGTCGGAGATACGCAGTATTTT.

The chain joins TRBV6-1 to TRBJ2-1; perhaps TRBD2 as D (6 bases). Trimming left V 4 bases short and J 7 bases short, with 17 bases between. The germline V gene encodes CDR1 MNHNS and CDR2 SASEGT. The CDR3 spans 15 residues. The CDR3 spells CASSGSVRGGNEQFF. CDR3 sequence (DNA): TGTGCCAGCAGTGGGTCGGTGAGGGGAGGAAATGAGCAGTTCTTC.

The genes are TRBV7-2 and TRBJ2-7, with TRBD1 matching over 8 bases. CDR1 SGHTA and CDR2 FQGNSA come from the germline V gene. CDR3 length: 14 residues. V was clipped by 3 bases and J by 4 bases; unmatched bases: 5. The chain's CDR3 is CASSLGTGVYEQYF. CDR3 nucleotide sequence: TGTGCCAGCAGCTTGGGGACAGGTGTTTACGAGCAGTACTTC.

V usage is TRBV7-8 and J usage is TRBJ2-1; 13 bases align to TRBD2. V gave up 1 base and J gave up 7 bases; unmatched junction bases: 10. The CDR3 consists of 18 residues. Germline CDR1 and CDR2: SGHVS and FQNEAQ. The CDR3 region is CASSLGALLAGGPNEQFF. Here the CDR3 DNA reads TGTGCCAGCAGCTTAGGGGCCTTACTAGCGGGAGGGCCAAATGAGCAGTTCTTC.